The 13 T cell receptor beta chains in this list originate from one sample, sequenced in a study of T cells in Graves' hyperthyroidism and ophthalmopathy. Amplification yielded TCR beta CDR3 regions, with RNA transcripts as the source. First-round RT-PCR targeting the TCR CDR3 was performed with the HTBI primer set. A single record per CDR3 protein comes from TCRdb applying MiXCR to the multiplex PCR reads. The sample records roughly 420,000 distinct CDR3 sequences, approximately 13% being singletons. Material: blood. The receptors stem from a young woman with Graves' hyperthyroidism.

In its sample, this clonotype was seen a few times. The chain uses TRBV9 and TRBJ2-3, with 7 bases identical to TRBD2. The trim removed 6 bases at V and 10 bases at J, leaving 11 bases unmatched. The CDR3 covers 13 residues. Looked up from germline, CDR1 is SGDLS and CDR2 is YYNGEE. As DNA, the CDR3 is TGTGCCAGCAACTGGCAGGGAGGGGAGGCGCAGTATTTT. It specifies CASNWQGGEAQYF.

V usage is TRBV19 and J usage is TRBJ1-1; D is undetermined. From germline, CDR1 is LNHDA and CDR2 SQIVND (reference sequence). The CDR3 runs to 12 residues. Trimming pared 3 bases from V and 6 bases from J, leaving 8 bases between. The CDR3 reads CASSIGGAEAFF. As DNA, the CDR3 is TGTGCCAGTAGTATCGGCGGCGCTGAAGCTTTCTTT.

There are many counts of this clonotype. The CDR3, as DNA: TGTGCCAGTAGTATTGTTGGGGTAATGAACACTGAAGCTTTCTTT. It encodes CASSIVGVMNTEAFF. The chain carries TRBV19 and TRBJ1-1, with D unclear. The CDR3 runs to 15 residues. V was cut by 3 bases and J by 0 bases, with 11 bases left in between. Germline CDR1 reads LNHDA; CDR2 reads SQIVND (reference sequence).

This clonotype was detected only a few times. The V and J genes are TRBV5-1 and TRBJ2-3, with TRBD2 matching over 9 bases. Germline values: CDR1 SGHRS, CDR2 YFSETQ. V lost 3 bases, J lost 0 bases, and 5 bases stayed unmatched. CDR3 length equals 16 residues. CDR3 nucleotides: TGCGCCAGCAGCTGGGGGACTAGCCGAAGCACAGATACGCAGTATTTT. Translating it yields CASSWGTSRSTDTQYF.

This clonotype showed up just once. This clone may be a read error of a much larger clone one base away. J is TRBJ2-7 and V is TRBV10-3; 8 positions match TRBD1. J gave up 7 bases and V 4 bases, and 12 bases lay outside the gene matches. The CDR3 contains 15 residues. The germline V gene encodes CDR1 ENHRY and CDR2 SYGVKD. CDR3 sequence reads: CAISADRAGHNEQYF. The CDR3 region has the DNA TGTGCCATCAGTGCGGACAGGGCGGGGCACAATGAGCAGTACTTC.

This clonotype was observed a handful of times. The V and J genes are TRBV2 and TRBJ1-6; D not resolved. CDR1 SNHLY and CDR2 FYNNEI come from the germline V gene. V lost 3 bases and J lost 8, with 11 bases in between. The CDR3 covers 14 residues. The CDR3 protein is CASSDKVRDSPLHF. CDR3 coding DNA: TGTGCCAGCAGTGATAAGGTTCGGGATTCACCCCTCCACTTT.

This clonotype was detected ten times or more. The DNA of the CDR3 is TGTGCCAGCAGCTTAGCAGGGGGACCAAACGCGGATACGCAGTATTTT. Translating gives CASSLAGGPNADTQYF. The rearrangement uses TRBV7-8 and TRBJ2-3; D may be TRBD1 (6 bases). The germline V and J ends were trimmed by 0 bases and 6 bases, with 16 bases remaining between them. This CDR3 contains 16 residues. Germline V gene sequence: CDR1 SGHVS, CDR2 FQNEAQ. The full variable domain, with the rest looked up from reference TRBV7-8 and TRBJ2-3, is GAGVSQSPRYKVAKRGQDVALRCDPISGHVSLFWYQQALGQGPEFLTYFQNEAQLDKSGLPSDRFFAERPEGSVSTLKIQRTQQEDSAVYLCASSLAGGPNADTQYFGPGTRLTVL.

This clonotype was counted a few times. V usage is TRBV4-1 and J usage is TRBJ2-1; 9 nucleotides line up with TRBD1. This CDR3 contains 13 residues. The germline gives CDR1 MGHRA, CDR2 YSYEKL. The ends lost 5 bases at V and 7 bases at J; junction bases unmatched: 3. CDR3 DNA: TGCGCCAGCAGCTCTGGACAGGGGAATGAGCAGTTCTTC. Encoded protein: CASSSGQGNEQFF.

Many counts were recorded for this clonotype. The chain carries TRBV18 and TRBJ2-1, with 9 bases aligning to TRBD1. Losses at the gene ends were 8 bases for V and 6 bases for J; bases not matched to a gene: 8. The CDR3 spans 14 residues. The germline V gene encodes CDR1 KGHSH and CDR2 LQKENI. The CDR3 region is CASLPGTGTNEQFF. The CDR3, as DNA: TGTGCCAGCCTTCCCGGGACAGGGACCAATGAGCAGTTCTTC.

This clonotype was counted ten times or more. The chain joins TRBV20-1 to TRBJ1-5, with D possibly TRBD1 on 5 matching bases. V lost 5 bases, J lost 6 bases, and 11 bases lay in between. Germline assignment: CDR1 DFQATT and CDR2 SNEGSKA (reference sequence). The CDR3 is made up of 12 amino acids. The CDR3 DNA reads TGCAGTGCTTCTCAGGGTATTCAGCCCCAGCATTTT. Residues: CSASQGIQPQHF.

This clonotype appeared a few times. This rearrangement joins TRBV24-1 to TRBJ1-3; a possible D gene is TRBD1 (5 bases). There are 12 residues in the CDR3. CDR1 and CDR2 (germline): KGHDR, SFDVKD. V was shortened by 9 bases and J by 4 bases, with 9 bases between the two germline ends. The CDR3 loop is CATCPGGNTIYF. The DNA of the CDR3 is TGTGCCACCTGCCCAGGGGGAAACACCATATATTTT.

Ten or more counts support this clonotype. The chain recombines TRBV7-2 with TRBJ1-5; TRBD1 matches at 9 bases. This CDR3 has 15 amino acids. With V trimmed by 4 bases and J by 1 base, 2 bases remained unmatched. Germline CDR1 reads SGHTA; CDR2 reads FQGNSA. CDR3 nucleotides: TGTGCCAGCAGCTCACAGGGGGCGAGCAATCAGCCCCAGCATTTT. Its translation is CASSSQGASNQPQHF.

This clonotype has just a few counts. The chain carries TRBV15 and TRBJ1-5; no definite D call. V gave up 1 base and J gave up 5 bases, with 6 bases separating them. This CDR3 has 13 residues. Per germline, CDR1 LNHNV and CDR2 YYDKDF (reference sequence). CDR3 nucleotides: TGTGCCACCAGCAGAGGGCTTGATCAGCCCCAGCATTTT. Translated: CATSRGLDQPQHF. The variable domain in full, completed from reference TRBV15 and TRBJ1-5, reads DAMVIQNPRYQVTQFGKPVTLSCSQTLNHNVMYWYQQKSSQAPKLLFHYYDKDFNNEADTPDNFQSRRPNTSFCFLDIRSPGLGDTAMYLCATSRGLDQPQHFGDGTRLSIL.